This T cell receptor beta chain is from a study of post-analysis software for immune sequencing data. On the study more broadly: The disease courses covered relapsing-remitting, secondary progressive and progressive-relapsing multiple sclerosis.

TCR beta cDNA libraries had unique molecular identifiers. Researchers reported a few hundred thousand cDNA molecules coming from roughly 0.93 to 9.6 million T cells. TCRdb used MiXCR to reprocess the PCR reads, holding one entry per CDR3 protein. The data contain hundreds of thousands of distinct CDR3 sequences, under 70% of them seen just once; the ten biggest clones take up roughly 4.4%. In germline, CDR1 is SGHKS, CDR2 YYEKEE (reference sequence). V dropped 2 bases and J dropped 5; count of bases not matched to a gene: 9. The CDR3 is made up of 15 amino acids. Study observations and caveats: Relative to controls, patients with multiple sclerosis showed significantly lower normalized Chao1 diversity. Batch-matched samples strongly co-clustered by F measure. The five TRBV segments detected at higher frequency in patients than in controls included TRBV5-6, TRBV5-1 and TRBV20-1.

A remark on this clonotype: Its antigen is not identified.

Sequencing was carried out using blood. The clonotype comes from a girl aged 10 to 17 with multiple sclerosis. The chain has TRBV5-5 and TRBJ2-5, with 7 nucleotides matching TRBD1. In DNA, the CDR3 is TGTGCCAGCAGCTTATCCGGGACAGAAGAGGAGACCCAGTACTTC. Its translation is CASSLSGTEEETQYF. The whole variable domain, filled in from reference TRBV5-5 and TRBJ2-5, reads DAGVTQSPTHLIKTRGQQVTLRCSPISGHKSVSWYQQVLGQGPQFIFQYYEKEERGRGNFPDRFSARQFPNYSSELNVNALLLGDSALYLCASSLSGTEEETQYFGPGTRLLVL.